These 10 T cell receptor beta chains were all obtained from the same sample, sequenced in a study of T cell repertoires in cytomegalovirus infection. TCRdb itself ran the reads through MiXCR, one entry per CDR3 protein. Among around 530,000 distinct CDR3 sequences listed, about 17% were seen once. What was sequenced was CD8+ T cells from PBMCs. The source is a human donor in good health (CMV status not recorded). Some clones in this sample may be carry-over from other donors' samples.

Note on this clonotype: This sequence may be a read error, since a much larger clone differs from it by one base. The rearrangement links TRBV7-6 to TRBJ2-2, with 8 bases lining up with TRBD1. Germline loops: CDR1 SGHVS, CDR2 FNYEAQ. The CDR3 runs 15 residues. The CDR3 sequence: CAGSPDRGNTGELFF. CDR3 in DNA: TGTGCCGGCAGCCCTGACAGGGGGAACACCGGGGAGCTGTTTTTT.

The CDR3 reads CASSRGTEATNEKLFF. The CDR3 bases are TGTGCCAGCTCACGTGGGACTGAAGCAACTAATGAAAAACTGTTTTTT. The chain is built from TRBV18 and TRBJ1-4, with D perhaps matching TRBD1 (5 bases). The V end was cut by 4 bases, the J end by 0 bases, with 12 bases between. The CDR3 is 16 residues long. Germline CDR1 KGHSH, CDR2 LQKENI. The full variable domain, in which reference TRBV18 and TRBJ1-4 provide the parts outside the CDR3, is NAGVMQNPRHLVRRRGQEARLRCSPMKGHSHVYWYRQLPEEGLKFMVYLQKENIIDESGMPKERFSAEFPKEGPSILRIQQVVRGDSAAYFCASSRGTEATNEKLFFGSGTQLSVL.

This clonotype was observed once. The J gene is TRBJ2-3, the V gene TRBV6-8, with TRBD2 matching over 10 bases. This CDR3 is built from 17 residues. The V segment lost 7 bases and the J segment 6 bases; nucleotides outside the gene matches: 16. Germline V gene lookup returns CDR1 MNHGY and CDR2 SAAAGT. CDR3 residues: CASTSIRLAGEADTQYF. The CDR3 DNA is TGTGCCAGCACCTCAATACGCCTAGCGGGAGAAGCCGATACGCAGTATTTT.

This clonotype has only a few counts. This sequence joins TRBV20-1 and TRBJ2-2; possibly TRBD1 or TRBD2 for D (6 bases each). The V end lost 3 bases, the J end lost 5 bases, and 16 bases lay between the germline ends. Per germline, CDR1 DFQATT and CDR2 SNEGSKA (reference sequence). This CDR3 region has 15 residues. CDR3 in DNA: TGCAGTGCTAGGGGGGGCGACGGTATAACCGGGGAGCTGTTTTTT. It encodes CSARGGDGITGELFF.

V is TRBV2 and J is TRBJ1-4, with 7 bases that match TRBD1. V gave up 7 bases and J gave up 7 bases; unmatched junction bases: 9. Germline V gives CDR1 SNHLY, CDR2 FYNNEI. This CDR3 comprises 14 residues. This CDR3 is CASIQTGKREKLFF. The DNA of the CDR3 is TGTGCCAGCATCCAGACAGGGAAGCGTGAAAAACTGTTTTTT.

About this clonotype itself: This likely comes from a read error, as the CDR3 has no conserved phenylalanine or tryptophan at its end. The genes are TRBV7-9 and TRBJ2-1, with TRBD2 as a possible D gene (6 bases). There are 15 residues in the CDR3. With 2 bases removed from V and 1 base from J, the gap between germline ends came to 9 bases. CDR1 SEHNR and CDR2 FQNEAQ come from the germline V gene (reference sequence). This chain's CDR3 is CASSLYGGSYNEQFL. The CDR3 region has the DNA TGTGCCAGCAGCTTATATGGGGGGTCCTACAATGAGCAGTTCTTA.

The chain joins TRBV5-1 to TRBJ2-7; TRBD2 might be the D (5 bases). Trimming stripped 4 bases from V and 0 bases from J, with 23 bases between. Germline V gene lookup returns CDR1 SGHRS and CDR2 YFSETQ. CDR3 length: 18 amino acids. The CDR3 DNA follows: TGCGCCAGCAGCCCCGGCGGGCAGCGATACCCGAGCTCCTACGAGCAGTACTTC. Amino acid sequence: CASSPGGQRYPSSYEQYF.

In this sample, this clonotype turned up a few times. The J gene is TRBJ2-3, the V gene TRBV19, with D uncertain. Germline-derived CDR1 and CDR2 are LNHDA and SQIVND (reference sequence). V was pared by 1 base and J by 5 bases, with 7 bases between. CDR3 length equals 13 residues. The chain's CDR3 is CASSIAKGDTQYF. The CDR3 region has the DNA TGTGCCAGTAGTATAGCGAAGGGAGATACGCAGTATTTT.

This clonotype came up many times. V usage is TRBV12-3 or TRBV12-4 and J usage is TRBJ2-7, with 10 bases identical to TRBD2. This CDR3 is 16 amino acids long. V lost 5 bases and J lost 0; bases outside the gene matches: 7. The CDR3 DNA sequence: TGTGCCAGCAGTAAACTGGGACTAGCGACCTCCTACGAGCAGTACTTC. Translating it yields CASSKLGLATSYEQYF.

This clonotype came up many times. V usage is TRBV7-2 and J usage is TRBJ2-1; a weak D match, TRBD2 (6 bases). Trimming shortened V by 3 bases and J by 4 bases, and 10 bases separated the two germline ends. Germline V gene lookup returns CDR1 SGHTA and CDR2 FQGNSA. The length of the CDR3 is 14 residues. This chain's CDR3 is CASSLGRTYNEQFF. Written as DNA, the CDR3 is TGTGCCAGCAGCTTGGGGAGGACTTACAATGAGCAGTTCTTC.